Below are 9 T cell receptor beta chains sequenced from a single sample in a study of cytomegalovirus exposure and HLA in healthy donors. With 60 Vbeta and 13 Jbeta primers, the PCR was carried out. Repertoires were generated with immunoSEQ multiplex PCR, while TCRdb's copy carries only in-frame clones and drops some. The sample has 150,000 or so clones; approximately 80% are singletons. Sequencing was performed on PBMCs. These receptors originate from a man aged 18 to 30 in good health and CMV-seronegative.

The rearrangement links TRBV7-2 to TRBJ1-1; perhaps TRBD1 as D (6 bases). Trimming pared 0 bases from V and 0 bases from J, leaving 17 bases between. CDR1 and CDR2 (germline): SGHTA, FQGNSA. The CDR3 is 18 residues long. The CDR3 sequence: CASSLAGGAGRMNTEAFF. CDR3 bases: TGTGCCAGCAGCTTAGCCGGGGGGGCAGGGCGGATGAACACTGAAGCTTTCTTT.

The CDR3 is CASSFRPGYGVKTQYF. CDR3 coding DNA: TGTGCCAGCAGTTTCCGCCCCGGCTACGGGGTGAAGACCCAGTACTTC. This chain connects TRBV27 to TRBJ2-5; D is perhaps TRBD2 (5 bases). Trimming removed 3 bases from V and 6 bases from J, with 20 bases in between. The CDR3 runs 16 residues. Germline V gene sequence: CDR1 MNHEY, CDR2 SMNVEV (reference sequence).

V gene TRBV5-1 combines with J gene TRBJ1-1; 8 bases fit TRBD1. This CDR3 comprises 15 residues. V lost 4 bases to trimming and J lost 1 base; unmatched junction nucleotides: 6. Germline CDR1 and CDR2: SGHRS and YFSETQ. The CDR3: CASSPFGQGNTEAFF. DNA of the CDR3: TGCGCCAGCAGCCCCTTCGGACAGGGGAACACTGAAGCTTTCTTT.

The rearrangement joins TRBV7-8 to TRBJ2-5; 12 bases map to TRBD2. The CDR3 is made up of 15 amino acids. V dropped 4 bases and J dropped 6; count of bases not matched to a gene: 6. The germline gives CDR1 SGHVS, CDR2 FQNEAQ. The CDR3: CASSSRTSGVKTQYF. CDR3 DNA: TGTGCCAGCAGCTCTCGGACTAGCGGGGTAAAGACCCAGTACTTC.

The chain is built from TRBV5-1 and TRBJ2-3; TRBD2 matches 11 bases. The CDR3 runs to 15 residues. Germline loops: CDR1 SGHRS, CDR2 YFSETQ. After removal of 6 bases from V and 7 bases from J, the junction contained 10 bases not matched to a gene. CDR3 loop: CASTSGGSRSNTQYF. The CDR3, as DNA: TGCGCCAGCACTAGCGGGGGGAGCCGCTCGAATACGCAGTATTTT.

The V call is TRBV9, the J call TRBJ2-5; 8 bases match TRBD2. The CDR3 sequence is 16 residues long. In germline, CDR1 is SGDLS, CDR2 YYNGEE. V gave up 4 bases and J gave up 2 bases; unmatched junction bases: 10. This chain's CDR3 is CASSRGLGWGQETQYF. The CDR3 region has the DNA TGTGCCAGCAGCCGGGGACTAGGATGGGGGCAAGAGACCCAGTACTTC.

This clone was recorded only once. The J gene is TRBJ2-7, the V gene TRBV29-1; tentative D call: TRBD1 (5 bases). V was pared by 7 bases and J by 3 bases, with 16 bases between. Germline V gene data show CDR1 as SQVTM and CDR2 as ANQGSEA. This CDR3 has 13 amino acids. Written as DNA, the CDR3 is TGCAGCGGGTCGGCAGGGCAATTCTACGAGCAGTACTTC. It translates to CSGSAGQFYEQYF.

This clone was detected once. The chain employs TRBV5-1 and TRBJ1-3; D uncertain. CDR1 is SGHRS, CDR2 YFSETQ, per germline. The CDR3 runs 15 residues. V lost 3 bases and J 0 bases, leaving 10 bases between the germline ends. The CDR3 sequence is CASSSTGYSGNTIYF. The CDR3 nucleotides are TGCGCCAGCAGCTCAACCGGTTACTCTGGAAACACCATATATTTT.

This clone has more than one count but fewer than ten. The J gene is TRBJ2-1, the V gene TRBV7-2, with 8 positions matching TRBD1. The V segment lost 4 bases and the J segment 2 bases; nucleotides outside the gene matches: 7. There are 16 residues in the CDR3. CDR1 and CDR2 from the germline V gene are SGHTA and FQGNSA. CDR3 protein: CASSSRQGITYNEQFF. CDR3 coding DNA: TGTGCCAGCAGCTCAAGACAGGGGATTACCTACAATGAGCAGTTCTTC. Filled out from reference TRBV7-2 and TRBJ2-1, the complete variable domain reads GAGVSQSPSNKVTEKGKDVELRCDPISGHTALYWYRQSLGQGLEFLIYFQGNSAPDKSGLPSDRFSAERTGGSVSTLTIQRTQQEDSAVYLCASSSRQGITYNEQFFGPGTRLTVL.